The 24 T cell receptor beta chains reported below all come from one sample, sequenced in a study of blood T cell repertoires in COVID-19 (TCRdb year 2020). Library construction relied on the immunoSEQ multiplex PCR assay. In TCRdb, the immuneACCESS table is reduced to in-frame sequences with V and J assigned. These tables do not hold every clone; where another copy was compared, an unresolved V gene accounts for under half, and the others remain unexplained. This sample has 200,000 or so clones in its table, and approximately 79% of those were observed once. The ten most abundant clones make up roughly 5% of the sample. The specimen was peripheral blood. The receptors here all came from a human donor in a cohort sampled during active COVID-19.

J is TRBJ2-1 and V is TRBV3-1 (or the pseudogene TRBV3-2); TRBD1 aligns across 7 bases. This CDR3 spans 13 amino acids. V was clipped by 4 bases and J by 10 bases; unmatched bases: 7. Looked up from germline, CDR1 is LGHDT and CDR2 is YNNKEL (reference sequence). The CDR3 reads CASSPTGPGEQFF. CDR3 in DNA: TGTGCCAGCAGCCCGACAGGGCCTGGGGAGCAGTTCTTC.

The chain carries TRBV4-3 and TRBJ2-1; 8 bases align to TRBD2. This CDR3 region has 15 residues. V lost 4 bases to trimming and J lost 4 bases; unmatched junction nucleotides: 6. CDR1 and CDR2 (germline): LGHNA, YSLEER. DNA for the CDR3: TGCGCCAGCAGCCCGGAGATAGCGGGATACAATGAGCAGTTCTTC. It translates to CASSPEIAGYNEQFF.

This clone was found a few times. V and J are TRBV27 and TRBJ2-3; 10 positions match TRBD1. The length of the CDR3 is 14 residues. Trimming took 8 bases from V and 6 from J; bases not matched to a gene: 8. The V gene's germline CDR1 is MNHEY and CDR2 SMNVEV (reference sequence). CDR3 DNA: TGTGCCAGCGGGGACAGGGGACCCCCGGATACGCAGTATTTT. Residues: CASGDRGPPDTQYF.

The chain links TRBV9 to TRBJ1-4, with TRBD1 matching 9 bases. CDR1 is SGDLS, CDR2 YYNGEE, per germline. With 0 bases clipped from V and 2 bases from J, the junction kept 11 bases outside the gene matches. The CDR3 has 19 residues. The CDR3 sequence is CASSVALLGQGYTNEKLFF. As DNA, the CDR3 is TGTGCCAGCAGCGTAGCTCTTTTGGGACAGGGATATACTAATGAAAAACTGTTTTTT.

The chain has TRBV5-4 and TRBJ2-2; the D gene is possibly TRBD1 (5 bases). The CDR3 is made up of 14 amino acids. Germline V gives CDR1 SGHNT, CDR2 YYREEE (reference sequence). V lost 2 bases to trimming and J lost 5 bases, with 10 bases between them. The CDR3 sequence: CASSLQARTGELFF. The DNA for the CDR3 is TGTGCCAGCAGCTTACAGGCGCGGACCGGGGAGCTGTTTTTT.

CDR3 sequence reads: CASSFPREVGGYTF. The CDR3 bases are TGTGCCAGCAGCTTTCCTAGGGAGGTTGGGGGCTACACCTTC. The chain links TRBV7-2 to TRBJ1-2; no clear D gene. CDR1 is SGHTA and CDR2 is FQGNSA in the germline V gene. This CDR3 is 14 amino acids long. Trimming stripped 3 bases from V and 8 bases from J, with 16 bases between.

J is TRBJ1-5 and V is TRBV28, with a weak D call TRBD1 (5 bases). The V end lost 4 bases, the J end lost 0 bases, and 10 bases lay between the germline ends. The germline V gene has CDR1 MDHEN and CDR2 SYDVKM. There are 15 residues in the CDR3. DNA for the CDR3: TGTGCCAGCAGTTCCACAGGCTATAGCAATCAGCCCCAGCATTTT. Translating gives CASSSTGYSNQPQHF.

CDR3: CASSQDVRGRQPQHF. The CDR3, as DNA: TGCGCCAGCAGCCAAGACGTGAGGGGGCGTCAGCCCCAGCATTTT. V gene TRBV4-1 combines with J gene TRBJ1-5, with 7 bases identical to TRBD1. The CDR3 has 15 amino acids. Trimming at V came to 0 bases and at J to 6 bases, leaving 5 bases not matched to a gene. Germline V gene sequence: CDR1 MGHRA, CDR2 YSYEKL.

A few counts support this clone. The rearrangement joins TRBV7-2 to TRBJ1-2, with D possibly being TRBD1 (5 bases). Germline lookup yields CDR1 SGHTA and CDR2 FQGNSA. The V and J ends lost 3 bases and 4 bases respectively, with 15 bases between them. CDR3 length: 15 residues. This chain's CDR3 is CASSFTFSGVYGYTF. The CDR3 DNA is TGTGCCAGCAGCTTCACCTTCTCGGGGGTCTATGGCTACACCTTC. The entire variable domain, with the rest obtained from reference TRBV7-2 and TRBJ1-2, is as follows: GAGVSQSPSNKVTEKGKDVELRCDPISGHTALYWYRQSLGQGLEFLIYFQGNSAPDKSGLPSDRFSAERTGGSVSTLTIQRTQQEDSAVYLCASSFTFSGVYGYTFGSGTRLTVV.

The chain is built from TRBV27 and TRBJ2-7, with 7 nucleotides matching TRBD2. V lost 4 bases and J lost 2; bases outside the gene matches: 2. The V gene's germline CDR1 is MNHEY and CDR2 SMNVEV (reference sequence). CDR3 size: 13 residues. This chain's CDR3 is CASSWGGAYEQYF. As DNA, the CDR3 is TGTGCCAGCAGTTGGGGAGGGGCCTACGAGCAGTACTTC.

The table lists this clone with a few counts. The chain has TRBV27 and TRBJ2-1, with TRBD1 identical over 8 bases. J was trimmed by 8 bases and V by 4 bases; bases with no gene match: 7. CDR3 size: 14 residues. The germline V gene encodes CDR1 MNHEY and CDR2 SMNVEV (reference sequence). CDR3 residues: CASSYRGVWDEQFF. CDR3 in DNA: TGTGCCAGCAGTTACAGGGGGGTTTGGGATGAGCAGTTCTTC.

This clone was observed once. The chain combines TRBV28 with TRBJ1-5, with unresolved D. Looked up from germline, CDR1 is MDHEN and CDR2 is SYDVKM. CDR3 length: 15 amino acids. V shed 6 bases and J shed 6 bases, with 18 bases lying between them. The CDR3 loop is CASRGGQVRGQPQHF. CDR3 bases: TGTGCCAGCAGAGGTGGCCAAGTAAGAGGTCAGCCCCAGCATTTT. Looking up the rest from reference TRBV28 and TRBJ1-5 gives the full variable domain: DVKVTQSSRYLVKRTGEKVFLECVQDMDHENMFWYRQDPGLGLRLIYFSYDVKMKEKGDIPEGYSVSREKKERFSLILESASTNQTSMYLCASRGGQVRGQPQHFGDGTRLSIL.

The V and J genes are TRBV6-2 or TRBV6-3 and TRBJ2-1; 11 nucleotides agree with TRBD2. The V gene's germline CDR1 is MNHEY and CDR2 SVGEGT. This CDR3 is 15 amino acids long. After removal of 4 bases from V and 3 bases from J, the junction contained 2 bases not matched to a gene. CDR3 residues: CASSFSGRGYNEQFF. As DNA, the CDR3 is TGTGCCAGCAGTTTTAGCGGGAGGGGCTACAATGAGCAGTTCTTC.

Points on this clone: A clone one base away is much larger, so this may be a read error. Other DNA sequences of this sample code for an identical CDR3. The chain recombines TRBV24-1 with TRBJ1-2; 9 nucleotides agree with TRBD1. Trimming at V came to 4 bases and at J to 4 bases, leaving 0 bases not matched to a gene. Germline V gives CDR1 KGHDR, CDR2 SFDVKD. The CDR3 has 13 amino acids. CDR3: CATSETGGYGYTF. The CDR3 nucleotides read TGTGCCACCAGTGAGACAGGGGGCTATGGCTACACCTTC.

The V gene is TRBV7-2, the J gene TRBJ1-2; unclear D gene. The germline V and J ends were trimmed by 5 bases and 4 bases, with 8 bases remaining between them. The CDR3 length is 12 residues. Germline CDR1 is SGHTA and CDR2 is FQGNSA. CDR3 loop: CASSLFVYGYTF. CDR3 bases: TGTGCCAGCAGCCTATTCGTCTATGGCTACACCTTC.

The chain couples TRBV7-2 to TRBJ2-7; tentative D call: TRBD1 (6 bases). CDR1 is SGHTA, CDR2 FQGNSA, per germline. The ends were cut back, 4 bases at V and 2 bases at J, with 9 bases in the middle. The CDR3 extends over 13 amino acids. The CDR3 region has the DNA TGTGCCAGCAGCTCGACAGGCGCCTACGAGCAGTACTTC. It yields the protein CASSSTGAYEQYF. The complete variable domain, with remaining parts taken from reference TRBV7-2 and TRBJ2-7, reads GAGVSQSPSNKVTEKGKDVELRCDPISGHTALYWYRQSLGQGLEFLIYFQGNSAPDKSGLPSDRFSAERTGGSVSTLTIQRTQQEDSAVYLCASSSTGAYEQYFGPGTRLTVT.

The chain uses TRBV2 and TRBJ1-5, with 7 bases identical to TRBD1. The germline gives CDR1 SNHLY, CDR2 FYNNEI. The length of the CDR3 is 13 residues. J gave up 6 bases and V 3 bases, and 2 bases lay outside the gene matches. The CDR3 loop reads CASSETGSQPQHF. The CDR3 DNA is TGTGCCAGCAGTGAGACAGGGTCTCAGCCCCAGCATTTT.

CDR3 protein: CASSLTGSHQPQHF. CDR3 coding DNA: TGTGCCAGCAGCTTAACGGGGTCCCATCAGCCCCAGCATTTT. The chain links TRBV7-9 to TRBJ1-5; D gene unclear. Trimming removed 2 bases at V and 5 bases at J, with 10 bases between. Germline V gene lookup returns CDR1 SEHNR and CDR2 FQNEAQ (reference sequence). The CDR3 is 14 residues long.

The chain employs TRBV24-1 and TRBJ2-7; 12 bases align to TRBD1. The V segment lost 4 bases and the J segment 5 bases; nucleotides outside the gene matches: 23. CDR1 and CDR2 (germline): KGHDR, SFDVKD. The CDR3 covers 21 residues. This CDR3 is CATSDSTSRGQGAPRTDEQYF. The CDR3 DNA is TGTGCCACCAGTGACTCAACATCCCGGGGACAGGGGGCGCCCCGAACCGACGAGCAGTACTTC.

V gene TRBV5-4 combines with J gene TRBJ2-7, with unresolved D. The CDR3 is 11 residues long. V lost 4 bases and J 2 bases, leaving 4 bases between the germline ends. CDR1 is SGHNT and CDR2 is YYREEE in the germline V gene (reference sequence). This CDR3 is CASSRAYEQYF. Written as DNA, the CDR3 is TGTGCCAGCAGCCGGGCCTACGAGCAGTACTTC.

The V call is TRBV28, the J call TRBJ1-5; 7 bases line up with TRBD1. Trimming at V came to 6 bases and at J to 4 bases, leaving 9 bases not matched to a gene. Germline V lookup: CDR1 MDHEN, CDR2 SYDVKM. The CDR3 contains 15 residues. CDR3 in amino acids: CASRTRAGGNQPQHF. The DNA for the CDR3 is TGTGCCAGCAGGACCCGGGCAGGGGGGAATCAGCCCCAGCATTTT.

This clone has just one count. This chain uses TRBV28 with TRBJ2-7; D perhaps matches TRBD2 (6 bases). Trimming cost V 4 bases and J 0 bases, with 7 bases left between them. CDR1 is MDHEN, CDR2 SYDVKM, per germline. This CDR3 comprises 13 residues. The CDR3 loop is CASSSSDSYEQYF. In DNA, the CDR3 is TGTGCCAGCAGTTCTAGCGACTCCTACGAGCAGTACTTC.

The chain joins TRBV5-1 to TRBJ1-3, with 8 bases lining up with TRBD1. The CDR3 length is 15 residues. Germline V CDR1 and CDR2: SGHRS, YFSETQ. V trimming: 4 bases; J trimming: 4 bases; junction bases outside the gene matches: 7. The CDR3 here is CASSPDRGRGNTIYF. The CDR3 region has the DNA TGCGCCAGCAGCCCCGACAGGGGTAGGGGAAACACCATATATTTT. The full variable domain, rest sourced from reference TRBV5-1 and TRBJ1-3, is KAGVTQTPRYLIKTRGQQVTLSCSPISGHRSVSWYQQTPGQGLQFLFEYFSETQRNKGNFPGRFSGRQFSNSRSEMNVSTLELGDSALYLCASSPDRGRGNTIYFGEGSWLTVV.

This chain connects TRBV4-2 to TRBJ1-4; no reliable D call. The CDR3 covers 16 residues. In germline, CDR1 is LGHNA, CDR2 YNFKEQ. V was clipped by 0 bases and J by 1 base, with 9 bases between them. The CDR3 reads CASSQDVSGTNEKLFF. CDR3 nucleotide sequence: TGTGCCAGCAGCCAAGATGTGAGTGGAACTAATGAAAAACTGTTTTTT.